The present TCR beta chain was sequenced within a study of glioma-infiltrating T cells after dendritic cell vaccination. Whole-study results and caveats: The cohort had few patients with full blood and tumor sets.

With respect to this clone: Its matching antigen is unknown.

Time point given: after dendritic cell vaccination, including at tumor progression/relapse. Primers: 60 V beta forward and 13 J beta reverse. This table comes from immunoSEQ multiplex PCR, and its TCRdb copy is limited to in-frame clones, with some not included. The sample yields more than 70,000 clones, around 86% seen once. CDR1 is MNHEY, CDR2 SVGAGI, per germline. Germline trimming cut 5 bases from V and 2 bases from J; bases unmatched to any gene: 0. The CDR3 consists of 14 residues. This sequence was found in a human donor with glioblastoma. Sequencing was performed on blood, taken after dendritic cell vaccination. The J gene is TRBJ1-5, the V gene TRBV6-5; TRBD1 aligns across 10 bases. The CDR3 loop is CASSGTGGNQPQHF. For the CDR3, the DNA is TGTGCCAGCAGTGGGACAGGGGGCAATCAGCCCCAGCATTTT.